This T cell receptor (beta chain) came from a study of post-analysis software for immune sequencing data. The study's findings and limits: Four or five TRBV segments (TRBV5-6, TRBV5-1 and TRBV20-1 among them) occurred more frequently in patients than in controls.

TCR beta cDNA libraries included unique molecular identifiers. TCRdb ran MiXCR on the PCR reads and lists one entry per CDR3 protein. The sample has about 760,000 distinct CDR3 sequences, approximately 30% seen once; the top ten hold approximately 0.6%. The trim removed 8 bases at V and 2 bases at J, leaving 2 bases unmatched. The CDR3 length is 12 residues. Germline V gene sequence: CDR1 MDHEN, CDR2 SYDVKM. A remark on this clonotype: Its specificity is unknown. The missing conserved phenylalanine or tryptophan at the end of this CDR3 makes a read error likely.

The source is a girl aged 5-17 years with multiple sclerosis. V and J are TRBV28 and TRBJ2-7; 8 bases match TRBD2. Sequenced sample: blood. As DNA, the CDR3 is TGTGCCAGCCGGGGGGGCCCCTACGAGCAGTACTGC. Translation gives CASRGGPYEQYC.